One TCR beta chain is described in this entry. No antigen is known for it. Per-base quality was not reported, and no clone a single base away is much larger than it. Receptor amplification or capture employed the immunoSEQ multiplex PCR assay. Rearranged TCR beta chain sequences were amplified with the hsTCRB Kit following the manufacturer's protocol. TCRB libraries were sequenced on an Illumina MiSeq. As for the original processing: The kit vendor's proprietary platform handled demultiplexing, trimming and gene mapping. Sourced from immuneACCESS, this table was stored by TCRdb with only in-frame sequences that have V and J called. A share of the clones is absent; for the studies checked, an unresolved V gene accounts for under half, and the remainder has no known explanation. V and J calls and clone size are as listed in that table; D and trimming were resolved from the DNA. The sample contains about 32,000 clones, approximately 80% of them found a single time. About 20% of the sample is in the top ten clones.

The CDR3 goes from the cysteine to the phenylalanine over 14 residues. Left in the record is the CDR3 DNA by itself, 42 bases read in frame from the first base. The germline V gene specifies LGHNA as CDR1 and YSLEER as CDR2. V is clipped by 1 base and J by 2 bases, and the sequence between their germline boundaries is 9 bases long. This sample was taken from a study of a mutant IDH1 vaccine in newly diagnosed glioma (dated by TCRdb to the early 2020s). With regard to the full study: Of the roughly 32 treated patients, 62.5% were male and about 40% were female, and a mean age of approximately 40 years was recorded. For exploratory analyses, fewer than 30 treated patients had longitudinal TCRB deep sequencing done wherever samples were available. Peripheral blood samples were drawn at six visits, namely V03 (baseline), V05, V07, V10, V12 and V13. Before enrollment, patients had received standard therapy of radiotherapy alone, temozolomide alone, or radiochemotherapy with temozolomide; most received the combination.

The time point label, read with the paper, signifies: baseline, week 1 (first vaccination visit). The label giving this sample's treatment or condition can be read as: pre-vaccination baseline after standard-of-care therapy. Donors had newly diagnosed WHO grade 3 or 4 IDH1-mutant astrocytomas with loss of nuclear ATRX. The samples were drawn from NOA16, a multicentre, single-arm, open-label phase I trial in Germany that tested a mutant IDH1 peptide vaccine in humans for the first time. For immunogenicity testing, the blood drawn at visit V03 was used as the baseline sample. Genomic DNA for TCRB sequencing was extracted from EDTA blood using the DNeasy Blood and Tissue Kit. Study-level results and caveats: Immune responses induced by the vaccine were seen in over 90% of patients across multiple MHC alleles. Selection of PBMC samples for TCRB deep sequencing was based on availability. No apparent relationship was observed between pseudoprogression and alterations in the top peripheral T cell clonotypes detected by TCRB sequencing. The authors stated that sample limitations prevented analyses of patient blood samples from being reproduced.

The receptor comes from a man in his thirties or forties with glioma. The source material was PBMCs, sampled from a glioma patient treated with radiotherapy, temozolomide or both. The chain links TRBV4-3 with TRBJ2-7; no confident D gene assignment can be made. The CDR3 region has the sequence CASSQGIGPYEQYF. The DNA is TGCGCCAGCAGCCAAGGTATAGGCCCCTACGAGCAGTACTTC.